Reported below is one T cell receptor beta chain. The antigen is unknown. This sample stems from a study of shared clonotypes between healthy human individuals. Overall study findings and caveats: Limitation of the genetic and exposure-history diversity represented came from the few donors.

Assay: immunoSEQ multiplex PCR; the TCRdb copy retains only in-frame clones and omits some. Of around 430,000 clones listed, around 75% are singletons. The V gene's germline CDR1 is MNHNS and CDR2 SASEGT. V gave up 0 bases and J gave up 0 bases, with 12 bases separating them. CDR3 length equals 17 residues. The receptor was derived from a woman aged 40 to 50 in good health. Some clones in this sample may be carry-over from other donors' samples. J is TRBJ1-5 and V is TRBV6-1; weak D call: TRBD1 (6 bases). Sequencing used PBMCs. Here the CDR3 DNA reads TGTGCCAGCAGTGAAGCGCGGGGGCCTTATAGCAATCAGCCCCAGCATTTT. This sequence encodes CASSEARGPYSNQPQHF.